The rows below give T cell receptor beta chains drawn from one sample of a study of OX40 agonist ivuxolimab in advanced cancers. Assay used: immunoSEQ multiplex PCR; TCRdb lists only in-frame clones, some missing. The sample includes 65,000 to 95,000 clones, 75% to 95% of them seen just once. Sequences were derived from CD4+ or CD8+ T cells sorted from blood, sampled in a trial of the OX40 agonist ivuxolimab. The receptors were sampled from an adult with an advanced solid tumor such as melanoma, head and neck, liver or kidney cancer. Each CDR3 is given with its conserved first and last residue. The order of the fields is J gene, D gene, clone size, V gene, CDR3 DNA, CDR3 protein. D genes are given only for firm matches. The size entry is marked missing in some rows and otherwise reads once, few, many or a size class.

j_call: TRBJ2-7; d_call: .; clone_size: .; v_call: TRBV29-1; cdr3_nt: TGCAGCGTTGATTCGGGCTCCCTCTACGAGCAGTACTTC; cdr3_aa: CSVDSGSLYEQYF
j_call: TRBJ2-7; d_call: .; clone_size: .; v_call: TRBV19; cdr3_nt: TGTGCCAGTAGCCCAGGGATCTACGAGCAGTACTTC; cdr3_aa: CASSPGIYEQYF
j_call: TRBJ2-5; d_call: TRBD1; clone_size: .; v_call: TRBV10-3; cdr3_nt: TGTGCCATCAGTGAGTCAAACAGGGGGTTGGAGACCCAGTACTTC; cdr3_aa: CAISESNRGLETQYF
j_call: TRBJ1-5; d_call: .; clone_size: .; v_call: TRBV19; cdr3_nt: TGTGCCAGCCACCCTGAGGGGGTCCAGCCCCAGCATTTT; cdr3_aa: CASHPEGVQPQHF
j_call: TRBJ2-3; d_call: .; clone_size: .; v_call: TRBV5-1; cdr3_nt: TGCGCCAGCAGTGGAGGGATAAGCACAGATACGCAGTATTTT; cdr3_aa: CASSGGISTDTQYF
j_call: TRBJ1-1; d_call: .; clone_size: .; v_call: TRBV21-1; cdr3_nt: TGTGCCAGCAGCAAGTGGAAGGTCGGCACTGAAGCTTTCTTT; cdr3_aa: CASSKWKVGTEAFF
j_call: TRBJ2-1; d_call: .; clone_size: .; v_call: TRBV19; cdr3_nt: TGTGCCAGTAGTATAAGAGGGGGACTATACAATGAGCAGTTCTTC; cdr3_aa: CASSIRGGLYNEQFF
j_call: TRBJ1-4; d_call: .; clone_size: .; v_call: TRBV21-1; cdr3_nt: TGTGCCAGCAGCGCCCGGGACAGGAGAACTAATGAAAAACTGTTTTTT; cdr3_aa: CASSARDRRTNEKLFF
j_call: TRBJ1-1; d_call: .; clone_size: .; v_call: TRBV30; cdr3_nt: TGTGCCTGGAGTGGGCGACTTGATCTTGGGCGGAAGCTTGGGGTGGCTGAAGCTTTCTTT; cdr3_aa: CAWSGRLDLGRKLGVAEAFF
j_call: TRBJ1-6; d_call: .; clone_size: .; v_call: TRBV30; cdr3_nt: TGTGCCGGGGGGGGTGTAGATTCACCCCTCCACTTT; cdr3_aa: CAGGGVDSPLHF
j_call: TRBJ1-2; d_call: TRBD1; clone_size: .; v_call: TRBV28; cdr3_nt: TGTGCCAGCAGTACCCGACAGGGCCTATATGGCTACACCTTC; cdr3_aa: CASSTRQGLYGYTF
j_call: TRBJ1-2; d_call: .; clone_size: once; v_call: TRBV28; cdr3_nt: TGTGCCAGCAGGACACTCTATGGCTACACCTTC; cdr3_aa: CASRTLYGYTF
j_call: TRBJ2-2; d_call: .; clone_size: .; v_call: TRBV2; cdr3_nt: TGTGCCAGCAGTGAAGTCTCCACCGGGGAGCTGTTTTTT; cdr3_aa: CASSEVSTGELFF
j_call: TRBJ2-2; d_call: .; clone_size: .; v_call: TRBV7-8; cdr3_nt: TGTGCCAGCAGCCTGGACCACGGGGCCGCGAACACCGGGGAGCTGTTTTTT; cdr3_aa: CASSLDHGAANTGELFF
j_call: TRBJ1-5; d_call: .; clone_size: .; v_call: TRBV28; cdr3_nt: TGTGCCAGCAGTTGGAATCTTAGCAATCAGCCCCAGCATTTT; cdr3_aa: CASSWNLSNQPQHF
j_call: TRBJ2-2; d_call: .; clone_size: .; v_call: TRBV9; cdr3_nt: TGTGCCAGCAGCGTAGACTTAACGGGCGGGGAGCTGTTTTTT; cdr3_aa: CASSVDLTGGELFF
j_call: TRBJ2-2; d_call: TRBD2; clone_size: once; v_call: TRBV30; cdr3_nt: TGTGCCTGGACTAGCGGGACCGGGGAGCTGTTTTTT; cdr3_aa: CAWTSGTGELFF
j_call: TRBJ2-2; d_call: .; clone_size: .; v_call: TRBV5-4; cdr3_nt: TGTGCCAGCAGCTTGGTTGTCACCGGGGAGCTGTTTTTT; cdr3_aa: CASSLVVTGELFF
j_call: TRBJ2-7; d_call: TRBD2; clone_size: once; v_call: TRBV5-6; cdr3_nt: TGTGCCAGCAGCTCTCGACTAGCGGGCCTCTCCTACGAGCAGTACTTC; cdr3_aa: CASSSRLAGLSYEQYF
j_call: TRBJ2-7; d_call: TRBD2; clone_size: .; v_call: TRBV5-4; cdr3_nt: TGTGCCAGCAGCTCGGTGGGGGGGGTTACTCACGAGCAGTACTTC; cdr3_aa: CASSSVGGVTHEQYF
j_call: TRBJ2-4; d_call: .; clone_size: .; v_call: TRBV7-2; cdr3_nt: TGTGCCAGCAGCACTGACCAGCGAACCAAAAACATTCAGTACTTC; cdr3_aa: CASSTDQRTKNIQYF
j_call: TRBJ1-2; d_call: .; clone_size: .; v_call: TRBV19; cdr3_nt: TGTGCCAGTAGTGTACGCCTCCGGGACACAGGGGGCTACACCTTC; cdr3_aa: CASSVRLRDTGGYTF
j_call: TRBJ2-2; d_call: TRBD1; clone_size: .; v_call: TRBV5-4; cdr3_nt: TGTGCCAGCAGCGGGAAGACAGGGGCCACCGGGGAGCTGTTTTTT; cdr3_aa: CASSGKTGATGELFF
j_call: TRBJ2-1; d_call: TRBD2; clone_size: .; v_call: TRBV7-2; cdr3_nt: TGTGCCAGCAGTTATAATCTAGCGGGAGGGCCCCTTGAGTTCTTC; cdr3_aa: CASSYNLAGGPLEFF
j_call: TRBJ2-1; d_call: TRBD2; clone_size: .; v_call: TRBV19; cdr3_nt: TGTGCCAGTAGTAACCTACTAGCGGGAGATTACAATGAGCAGTTCTTC; cdr3_aa: CASSNLLAGDYNEQFF
j_call: TRBJ2-3; d_call: .; clone_size: .; v_call: TRBV11-2; cdr3_nt: TGTGCCAGCAGCTCCCTAAGGGGGCAAAAGGGAGGGCGGGATACGCAGTATTTT; cdr3_aa: CASSSLRGQKGGRDTQYF
j_call: TRBJ1-5; d_call: .; clone_size: few; v_call: TRBV30; cdr3_nt: TGTGCCTGGGGTATAAATAATCAGCCCCAGCATTTT; cdr3_aa: CAWGINNQPQHF
j_call: TRBJ1-4; d_call: TRBD1; clone_size: .; v_call: TRBV28; cdr3_nt: TGTGCCAGCAGTTTTATCTTAGAGGGACAGGGGGGAAAACTGTTTTTT; cdr3_aa: CASSFILEGQGGKLFF
j_call: TRBJ2-7; d_call: .; clone_size: .; v_call: TRBV7-2; cdr3_nt: TGTGCCAGCAGCCATGCTACGGGCTACGAGCAGTACTTC; cdr3_aa: CASSHATGYEQYF
j_call: TRBJ2-7; d_call: TRBD1; clone_size: .; v_call: TRBV7-2; cdr3_nt: TGTGCCAGCAGCCGCTCCGGGACAGGGGGTTACGAGCAGTACTTC; cdr3_aa: CASSRSGTGGYEQYF
j_call: TRBJ2-1; d_call: .; clone_size: .; v_call: TRBV29-1; cdr3_nt: TGCAGCGTTGAAGATTTTGTCAGCAGGGGCAATGAGCAGTTCTTC; cdr3_aa: CSVEDFVSRGNEQFF
j_call: TRBJ1-5; d_call: .; clone_size: .; v_call: TRBV4-1; cdr3_nt: TGCGCCAGCAGCCCCCCCTTGACCGAGCCACGGCATTTT; cdr3_aa: CASSPPLTEPRHF
j_call: TRBJ1-2; d_call: .; clone_size: .; v_call: TRBV27; cdr3_nt: TGTGCCAGCAGCGCAGCCCGACCGAACTATGGCTACACCTTC; cdr3_aa: CASSAARPNYGYTF
j_call: TRBJ2-3; d_call: .; clone_size: .; v_call: TRBV19; cdr3_nt: TGTGCCAGTAGTATAGCGGGAGTTGATACGCAGTATTTT; cdr3_aa: CASSIAGVDTQYF
j_call: TRBJ1-5; d_call: .; clone_size: once; v_call: TRBV5-1; cdr3_nt: TGCGCCAGCAGGGAAGGGAGCAATCAGCCCCAGCATTTT; cdr3_aa: CASREGSNQPQHF
j_call: TRBJ1-2; d_call: .; clone_size: .; v_call: TRBV2; cdr3_nt: TGTGCCAGCAGCGGGGACTGGTATGGCTACACCTTC; cdr3_aa: CASSGDWYGYTF
j_call: TRBJ2-7; d_call: .; clone_size: .; v_call: TRBV18; cdr3_nt: TGTGCCAGCTCACCACGAGCCTCCTACGAGCAGTACTTC; cdr3_aa: CASSPRASYEQYF
j_call: TRBJ2-3; d_call: TRBD2; clone_size: .; v_call: TRBV5-1; cdr3_nt: TGCGCCAGCAGCTACGGTAGCGGGAGGGCGGAAGATACGCAGTATTTT; cdr3_aa: CASSYGSGRAEDTQYF
j_call: TRBJ2-3; d_call: .; clone_size: .; v_call: TRBV19; cdr3_nt: TGTGCCAGTAGTATAGATCCTTCCACAGATACGCAGTATTTT; cdr3_aa: CASSIDPSTDTQYF
j_call: TRBJ2-7; d_call: .; clone_size: .; v_call: TRBV5-4; cdr3_nt: TGTGCCAGCAGCTTGGAGGCGGGGAGAGGCTCCTACGAGCAGTACTTC; cdr3_aa: CASSLEAGRGSYEQYF
j_call: TRBJ2-2; d_call: TRBD1; clone_size: .; v_call: TRBV15; cdr3_nt: TGTGCCACCAGCAGACGGGGACAGGGTACCGGGGAGCTGTTTTTT; cdr3_aa: CATSRRGQGTGELFF